The present TCR beta chain was sequenced within a study of blood T cells in healthy people across ages. Germline CDR1 reads SGHRS; CDR2 reads YFSETQ. The CDR3 spans 14 residues. A note on this clonotype: Its antigen is unidentified.

Study-wide results and caveats: The study could not conclusively compare naive and antigen-experienced cells, given its unsorted PBMCs. Possibly, changes in expanded clonotypes were confounded because donor CMV status was unknown.

Primers used in a second PCR of roughly 7 to 12 cycles were a sample-barcoded 5' primer and a J-beta primer mix. TCRdb itself ran the 5' RACE reads through MiXCR, one entry per CDR3 protein. The data contain about 1.8 million distinct CDR3 sequences, 49% of them singletons. The sequence was collected from a woman between 35 and 50 years old in good health. The chain recombines TRBV5-1 with TRBJ2-5; D might be TRBD1 or TRBD2, each matching 5 bases. The DNA end is more similar to TRBJ2-7, so the J call may be wrong. The sample taken for sequencing was blood. The CDR3 spells CASSVGPGNYEQYF. The CDR3 coding sequence is TGCGCCAGCAGCGTGGGACCCGGGAACTACGAGCAGTACTTC.